Each of the 2 T cell receptor beta chains below was sequenced from the same sample in a study of cytomegalovirus exposure and HLA in healthy donors (dated by TCRdb to the late 2010s). The method was the immunoSEQ multiplex PCR assay. A mixture of 60 forward primers for TCR Vbeta segments and 13 reverse primers for TCR Jbeta segments was used in the multiplex PCR. TCRdb stores this immuneACCESS table with in-frame sequences only. Part of the clones is absent; in the studies checked, under half of the shortfall reflects unresolved V genes, and no reason is known for the rest. A total of more than 95,000 clones appear in this sample, roughly 74% of them only once. The ten largest clones represent over 3.5% of the sample. Input material: PBMCs. The receptors stem from a woman in her fifties or sixties in good health and CMV-seropositive.

The V call is TRBV30, the J call TRBJ2-5, with 8 bases identical to TRBD2. The length of the CDR3 is 15 residues. The V segment lost 2 bases and the J segment 6 bases; nucleotides outside the gene matches: 11. Germline V lookup: CDR1 GTSNPN, CDR2 SVGIG (reference sequence). DNA of the CDR3: TGTGCCTGGAGTCCTAGGACTAGCCTTCTTCAGACCCAGTACTTC. Translation: CAWSPRTSLLQTQYF.

The rearrangement links TRBV19 to TRBJ1-5; no firm D call. CDR3 length: 13 residues. Trimming removed 0 bases at V and 7 bases at J, with 7 bases between. CDR1 and CDR2 (germline): LNHDA, SQIVND (reference sequence). The CDR3 DNA follows: TGTGCCAGTAGTATAGATCTCTACCAGCCCCAGCATTTT. Translated: CASSIDLYQPQHF.